This TCR beta chain comes out of a study of blood T cell repertoires in COVID-19. Turning to the study itself: Samples of COVID-19 (acute and convalescent) were obtained from the United States, Italy and Spain. PBMCs, B-cell-depleted T cells, or T cells were the source of the cDNA or gDNA that made up the material.

Authors' processing steps: Estimates of nucleated cell counts were drawn from the amplification of reference gene primers. Some clones are missing from TCRdb's copy, which holds only in-frame ones; the method was immunoSEQ multiplex PCR. D and trimming come from the DNA, and the V and J calls and clone size come from that table. The sample lists a few hundred thousand clones, 75% to 90% seen once, with roughly 4.6% in the top ten. The ends were cut back, 6 bases at V and 3 bases at J, with 7 bases in the middle. The CDR3 is 12 amino acids. Per the germline V gene, CDR1 is SNHLY and CDR2 is FYNNEI. The chain recombines TRBV2 with TRBJ2-3, with D possibly TRBD1 on 6 matching bases. The TCR originated in a man in his fifties or sixties who had recovered from COVID-19. The sequenced sample was peripheral blood. CDR3 sequence: CASSRGTDTQYF. The CDR3 DNA reads TGTGCCAGCAGCAGGGGAACAGATACGCAGTATTTT.